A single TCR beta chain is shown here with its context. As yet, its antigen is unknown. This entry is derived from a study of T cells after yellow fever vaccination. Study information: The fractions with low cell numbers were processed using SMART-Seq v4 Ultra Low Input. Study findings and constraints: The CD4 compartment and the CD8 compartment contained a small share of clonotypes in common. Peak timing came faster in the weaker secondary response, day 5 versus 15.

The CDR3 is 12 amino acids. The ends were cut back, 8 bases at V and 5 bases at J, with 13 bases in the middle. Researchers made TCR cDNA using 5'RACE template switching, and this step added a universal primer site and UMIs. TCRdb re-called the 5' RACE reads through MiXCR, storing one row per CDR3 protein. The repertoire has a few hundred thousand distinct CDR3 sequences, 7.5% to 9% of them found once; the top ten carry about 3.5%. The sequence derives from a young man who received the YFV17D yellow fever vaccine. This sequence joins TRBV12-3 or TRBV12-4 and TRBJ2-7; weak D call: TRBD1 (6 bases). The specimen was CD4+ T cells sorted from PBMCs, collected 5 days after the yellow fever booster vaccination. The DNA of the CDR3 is TGTGCCAGCGGGAAACAGGGACACGAGCAGTACTTC. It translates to CASGKQGHEQYF.